In this sample, the clone carrying this T cell receptor (beta chain) turned up a few times. The CDR3 runs to 16 residues. The V segment lost 1 base and the J segment 2 bases; nucleotides outside the gene matches: 4. Germline values: CDR1 SGHTA, CDR2 FQGTGA. Authors' data handling: Estimation of nucleated cell counts relied on the amplification of reference gene primers. Sequencing was performed with immunoSEQ multiplex PCR; in TCRdb, only in-frame clones are kept and a portion is missing. The V and J calls and clone size come from that table; D and trimming were worked out from the DNA. The sample shows 200,000 to 300,000 clones, about 90% of them seen only once. The data originate from a study of blood T cell repertoires in COVID-19. The wider study: Sites across the United States, Italy and Spain contributed samples from acute and convalescent COVID-19.

The rearrangement joins TRBV7-3 to TRBJ2-3, with TRBD2 matching over 9 bases. The receptor's source is a woman in her thirties or forties who had recovered from COVID-19. The sequencing input was peripheral blood. The CDR3 protein is CASSLIAGGPTDTQYF. CDR3 sequence (DNA): TGTGCCAGCAGCTTAATTGCGGGGGGGCCCACAGATACGCAGTATTTT.